The present entry profiles one T cell receptor beta chain with its context. The antigen remains undetermined. CD4+CD25+CD127- Tregs, CD4+CD25- non-Tregs, CD4 and CD8 cells were sorted. This specimen belongs to a study of Tregs in tolerant kidney transplant recipients. Findings of the study overall: The small number of patients limits these findings pending further validation. Tregs expanded with activated donor B cells seemed most donor-specific.

The germline gives CDR1 GTSNPN, CDR2 SVGIG (reference sequence). V lost 0 bases to trimming and J lost 5 bases, with 4 bases between them. The CDR3 runs to 11 residues. Clones were sequenced by immunoSEQ multiplex PCR, and TCRdb holds only the in-frame ones, with some missing. The sample yields some 70,000 clones, around nine tenths seen once. The chain recombines TRBV30 with TRBJ2-5; D remains unclear. This receptor was identified in a human donor who received a combined kidney and bone marrow transplant. Sequenced here: CD4+ T cells from blood, sampled before the transplant. The CDR3 sequence is CAWSVSETQYF. The DNA of the CDR3 is TGTGCCTGGAGTGTATCGGAGACCCAGTACTTC.